This record covers a single T cell receptor (beta chain). This table comes from immunoSEQ multiplex PCR, and its TCRdb copy is limited to in-frame clones, with some not included. The sample has fewer than 250,000 clones, 70% to 85% seen once. The data were obtained in a study of blood T cell repertoires in COVID-19. Study background: Nucleic acid was either cDNA or gDNA, and it came from T cells, B-cell-depleted T cells, or PBMCs.

Clinical history as reported by participants underpinned cohort assignment. Cohort 3 recovery required two negative PCRs, clearance, or symptom resolution. Sequenced: PBMCs or T cells enriched from blood (not recorded which). The sequence was obtained from a man aged 55 to 70 who had recovered from COVID-19.

The CDR3 bases are TGTGCCAGCAGTTCACAAAACTATGGCTACACCTTC. Translation gives CASSSQNYGYTF. The rearrangement joins TRBV28 to TRBJ1-2; D gene uncertain. The CDR3 is 12 amino acids. CDR1 is MDHEN and CDR2 is SYDVKM in the germline V gene. Trimming stripped 4 bases from V and 2 bases from J, with 5 bases between.